This is a list of T cell receptor beta chains from one sample in a study of T-cell memory formation after mild COVID-19. Via MiXCR, TCRdb re-called the 5' RACE reads, giving one row per CDR3 protein. The sample lists just over 350,000 distinct CDR3 sequences, 13% to 15% occurring once. The specimen was PBMCs or a T cell subset sorted from them (not recorded which). Source of these receptors: a man between 18 and 29 years old who had mild COVID-19 (a few samples of this study predate the infection). Cell type and time point are not known. CDR3s include the opening cysteine and the closing phenylalanine or tryptophan. The D gene is left open where the match is weak. The size field is filled for only some rows; it gives once, few, many or a size class.

D	V	J	size	DNA	CDR3
-	TRBV12-3/TRBV12-4	TRBJ1-1	few	TGTGCCAGCAGTTTAGGGTCGGACACTGAAGCTTTCTTT	CASSLGSDTEAFF
-	TRBV6-2/TRBV6-3	TRBJ1-6	few	TGTGCCAGCAGATTCTGGTCGGATTCACCCCTCCACTTT	CASRFWSDSPLHF
TRBD1	TRBV11-1	TRBJ1-1	few	TGTGCCAGCAGCTCCTTTGTGCCAGGGGGCGAGCCGGTAACTGAAGCTTTCTTT	CASSSFVPGGEPVTEAFF
-	TRBV9	TRBJ1-4	few	TGTGCCAGCAGCCCAGGGACCGGGAATAATGAAAAACTGTTTTTT	CASSPGTGNNEKLFF
-	TRBV20-1	TRBJ1-1	-	-	CSARVGTGTFF
-	TRBV15	TRBJ1-4	once	TGTGCCACCAGCAGAGACTCCAGGACTACCAGTGAAAAACTGTTTTTT	CATSRDSRTTSEKLFF
-	TRBV7-9	TRBJ1-1	-	TGTGTCAGCCAGGGCTTACGAGTCATGAACACTGAAGCTTTCTTT	CVSQGLRVMNTEAFF
-	TRBV6-2/TRBV6-3	TRBJ2-2	-	TGTGCCAGCAGTTACTCCTCAGATCCGGGTAACGCGAACACCGGGGAGCTGTTTTTT	CASSYSSDPGNANTGELFF
TRBD1	TRBV5-1	TRBJ1-6	many	TGCGCCAGCAGCTTGGAAGGGACAGGGGTTTCACCCCTCCACTTT	CASSLEGTGVSPLHF
TRBD2	TRBV4-3	TRBJ2-5	few	TGCGCCAGCAGCCAATCCGGGACTAGCGGGGAGACCCAGTACTTC	CASSQSGTSGETQYF
-	TRBV5-7	TRBJ1-5	few	TGTGCCAGCAGCTTGGGGGGGGAGCGCAATCAGCCCCAGCATTTT	CASSLGGERNQPQHF
TRBD1	TRBV3-1	TRBJ2-5	-	TGTGCCAGCAGACGGACAGGGGGGGGCATAGCAGAGACCCAGTACTTC	CASRRTGGGIAETQYF
-	TRBV11-3	TRBJ2-1	-	TGTGCCAGCAGCTCAGGAATGGACGGATACAATGAGCAGTTCTTC	CASSSGMDGYNEQFF
TRBD1	TRBV20-1	TRBJ1-5	-	TGCAGTGCTAGTCCTAGGGGGCTGGTACGCAATCAGCCCCGGCATTTT	CSASPRGLVRNQPRHF
TRBD1	TRBV4-2	TRBJ1-2	-	TGTGCCAGCAGCCAAGCCGACAGGGCACAAAACTATGGCTACACCTTC	CASSQADRAQNYGYTF
-	TRBV3-1	TRBJ2-1	-	TGTGCCAGCAGCCCAGGTGGAGGCTACAATGAGCAGTTCTTC	CASSPGGGYNEQFF
TRBD1	TRBV29-1	TRBJ2-1	-	TGCAGCGTGGGGGACAGATACAATGAGCAGTTCTTC	CSVGDRYNEQFF
TRBD2	TRBV9	TRBJ2-5	-	TGTGCCAGCAGCGCTACGGTGGGGAGGGACCAGTACTTC	CASSATVGRDQYF
TRBD1	TRBV10-3	TRBJ2-7	-	TGTGCCATCAGTGATCCAGCACTACAGGGGGGATACGAGCAGTACTTC	CAISDPALQGGYEQYF
-	TRBV5-5	TRBJ2-4	few	TGTGCCAGCAGCTTTTCTAATCTGGCCAAAAACATTCAGTACTTC	CASSFSNLAKNIQYF
TRBD1	TRBV7-9	TRBJ2-7	few	TGTGCCAGCAGCCGACAGGGGGCCTACGAGCAGTACTTC	CASSRQGAYEQYF
-	TRBV5-6	TRBJ1-2	-	TGTGCCAGCAGCTTGTTCAGTTCCTATGGCTACACCTTC	CASSLFSSYGYTF
-	TRBV4-3	TRBJ2-3	few	TGCGCCAGCAGCCAAGATCGTGTGAGGGGCGTAGGCACAGATACGCAGTATTTT	CASSQDRVRGVGTDTQYF
-	TRBV20-1	TRBJ2-5	-	TGCAGTGCTACCATGCCGCCCCAAGAGACCCAGTACTTC	CSATMPPQETQYF
-	TRBV4-1	TRBJ2-5	-	TGCGCCAGCAGCCACGAGGGACTGGAAGAGACCCAGTACTTC	CASSHEGLEETQYF
TRBD1	TRBV9	TRBJ1-2	-	TGTGCCAGCAGCGGATGGGACAGGGGCGGCGGCTACACCTTC	CASSGWDRGGGYTF
-	TRBV2	TRBJ2-1	-	TGTGCCAGCAGTGAAAGGCAGAGAAGATACAATGAGCAGTTCTTC	CASSERQRRYNEQFF
TRBD1	TRBV9	TRBJ1-1	-	TGTGCCAGCAGCGTAGCTCTGGACAGGCACACTGAAGCTTTCTTT	CASSVALDRHTEAFF
-	TRBV29-1	TRBJ1-1	few	TGCAGCGTTGAAAGGCAGCAGAACACTGAAGCTTTCTTT	CSVERQQNTEAFF
TRBD1	TRBV5-5	TRBJ1-6	few	TGTGCCAGCAGCTTTCCGGGACAGGAAATATCACCCCTCCACTTT	CASSFPGQEISPLHF
TRBD1	TRBV25-1	TRBJ2-3	-	TGTGCCAGCAGTGAATATTGGACAGGGGTCACAGATACGCAGTATTTT	CASSEYWTGVTDTQYF
-	TRBV7-9	TRBJ1-6	few	TGTGCCAGCAGTAGCCGCTCCTATAATTCACCCCTCCACTTT	CASSSRSYNSPLHF
-	TRBV20-1	TRBJ1-5	once	TGCAGTGCTAGTAGGGGTTTGGGGCTTGGCAATCAGCCCCAGCATTTT	CSASRGLGLGNQPQHF
TRBD1	TRBV27	TRBJ1-2	-	TGTGCCAGCAGTGTACAGGGGGAAAATGGCTACACCTTC	CASSVQGENGYTF
TRBD2	TRBV5-4	TRBJ2-1	many	TGTGCCAGCACTGAGTCGGCGGGGGGATACAATGAGCAGTTCTTC	CASTESAGGYNEQFF
TRBD1	TRBV3-1	TRBJ2-5	-	TGTGCCAGCAGCCACGACCGGGACAGGGCCCGGCGAGAGACCCAGTACTTC	CASSHDRDRARRETQYF
-	TRBV7-9	TRBJ1-4	many	TGTGCCAGCAGCTTTCGCGGAGTCGGTGAAAAACTGTTTTTT	CASSFRGVGEKLFF
-	TRBV9	TRBJ1-1	few	TGTGCCAGCAGCTTCTCCGGGACACGGAACACTGAAGCTTTCTTT	CASSFSGTRNTEAFF
TRBD1	TRBV18	TRBJ1-2	few	TGTGCCAGCTCATCGGGACAGGGGTCTAACTATGGCTACACCTTC	CASSSGQGSNYGYTF
-	TRBV5-4	TRBJ2-1	few	TGTGCCAGCAGCTTAGCTGCGACAGCCTACAATGAGCAGTTCTTC	CASSLAATAYNEQFF
-	TRBV10-3	TRBJ2-1	many	TGTGCCATCAGCAGCCGGGGCCGCTCCCTCTACAATGAGCAGTTCTTC	CAISSRGRSLYNEQFF
TRBD2	TRBV3-1	TRBJ2-3	-	TGTGCCAGCAGCCAAGGCGGGGGGGCAACAGATACGCAGTATTTT	CASSQGGGATDTQYF
-	TRBV5-1	TRBJ1-6	few	TGCGCCAGCAGCTTGGCCGACTTTGAGTCACCCCTCCACTTT	CASSLADFESPLHF
-	TRBV7-8	TRBJ2-7	many	TGTGCCAGCAGCCGTCAGAGTCACGAGCAGTACTTC	CASSRQSHEQYF
-	TRBV20-1	TRBJ1-1	many	TGCAGTGCTAGAGGGGACAAACAGATCCTTACCCAGCAACGTCTGAACACTGAAGCTTTCTTT	CSARGDKQILTQQRLNTEAFF
-	TRBV5-6	TRBJ2-6	-	TGTGCCAGCAGCTTGAAGGGACTGTCTGGGGCCAACGTCCTGACTTTC	CASSLKGLSGANVLTF
TRBD1	TRBV7-2	TRBJ2-3	few	TGTGCCAGCAGGAGGGACAGGGTGAGCACAGATACGCAGTATTTT	CASRRDRVSTDTQYF
-	TRBV3-1	TRBJ1-3	few	TGTGCCAGCAGCCTCCGGGACACCCGAGGAAACACCATATATTTT	CASSLRDTRGNTIYF